The 18 T cell receptor beta chains below all came from one sample that was sequenced in a study of blood T cell repertoires in COVID-19. TCRdb's copy holds only in-frame clones and misses some; the assay was immunoSEQ multiplex PCR. The table lists roughly 200,000 clones, over 70% of them singletons, with roughly 7.9% in the top ten. Material: peripheral blood. These receptors were taken from a woman at least 80 years old with acute or convalescent COVID-19.

The V call is TRBV3-1 (or the pseudogene TRBV3-2), the J call TRBJ1-2, with 7 bases identical to TRBD1. Germline V gene data show CDR1 as LGHDT and CDR2 as YNNKEL (reference sequence). The ends lost 5 bases at V and 3 bases at J; junction bases unmatched: 3. The CDR3 runs 13 residues. The CDR3 is CASSLGQYYGYTF. DNA for the CDR3: TGTGCCAGCAGCTTGGGACAGTACTATGGCTACACCTTC.

V and J are TRBV7-6 and TRBJ2-1; a weak D match, TRBD1 (5 bases). Trimming took 0 bases from V and 1 from J, leaving 10 bases between them. This CDR3 comprises 16 residues. CDR1 is SGHVS and CDR2 is FNYEAQ in the germline V gene. The DNA for the CDR3 is TGTGCCAGCAGCTTAGCGGCCCAGGGTTCCTACAATGAGCAGTTCTTC. This gives the protein CASSLAAQGSYNEQFF.

The chain links TRBV11-2 to TRBJ2-2; possibly TRBD2 for D (5 bases). With 5 bases removed from V and 7 bases from J, the gap between germline ends came to 11 bases. Germline V gene data show CDR1 as SGHAT and CDR2 as FQNNGV. This CDR3 comprises 13 residues. The CDR3 DNA sequence: TGTGCCAGCAGCGAAGGGAGAAGCGGGGAGCTGTTTTTT. It yields the protein CASSEGRSGELFF. Looking up the rest from reference TRBV11-2 and TRBJ2-2 gives the full variable domain: EAGVAQSPRYKIIEKRQSVAFWCNPISGHATLYWYQQILGQGPKLLIQFQNNGVVDDSQLPKDRFSAERLKGVDSTLKIQPAKLEDSAVYLCASSEGRSGELFFGEGSRLTVL.

The chain recombines TRBV4-2 with TRBJ2-1; 9 nucleotides match TRBD2. The germline V gene encodes CDR1 LGHNA and CDR2 YNFKEQ. CDR3 size: 15 residues. Unmatched junction bases numbered 5, after V lost 3 bases and J lost 5 bases. The CDR3 loop reads CASSQNSGSHNEQFF. The CDR3 region has the DNA TGTGCCAGCAGCCAGAATAGCGGGAGCCACAATGAGCAGTTCTTC.

The chain has TRBV6-6 and TRBJ2-3; 8 bases align to TRBD1. This CDR3 spans 17 amino acids. The junction had 11 bases not matched to a gene; V was cut back by 5 bases and J by 1 base. Germline-derived CDR1 and CDR2 are MNHNY and SVGAGI (reference sequence). This CDR3 reads CASSPSGGPGGTDTQYF. For the CDR3, the DNA is TGTGCCAGCAGTCCCTCAGGGGGCCCAGGCGGCACAGATACGCAGTATTTT.

The chain uses TRBV6-2 or TRBV6-3 and TRBJ2-5; 12 positions match TRBD1. Losses at the gene ends were 0 bases for V and 2 bases for J; bases not matched to a gene: 1. Germline V lookup: CDR1 MNHEY, CDR2 SVGEGT. This CDR3 is built from 16 residues. The CDR3 loop reads CASSYSGQGAQETQYF. The CDR3 nucleotides are TGTGCCAGCAGTTACTCGGGACAGGGGGCTCAAGAGACCCAGTACTTC.

The chain uses TRBV9 and TRBJ1-2, with a weak D call TRBD1 (6 bases). The germline gives CDR1 SGDLS, CDR2 YYNGEE. Trimming took 3 bases from V and 4 from J, leaving 13 bases between them. CDR3 length: 14 residues. CDR3 in DNA: TGTGCCAGCAGCGCCGGACAGCCAGTCTATGGCTACACCTTC. This translates into CASSAGQPVYGYTF.

This clone has just one count. The gene calls are TRBV5-8 and TRBJ1-5, with 7 nucleotides matching TRBD1. V shed 4 bases and J 3 bases; nucleotides not matched to a gene: 4. The CDR3 sequence is 14 residues long. The germline V gene has CDR1 SGHTS and CDR2 YDEGEE. The CDR3 bases are TGTGCCAGCAGCCCGGGACAGCCCAATCAGCCCCAGCATTTT. Protein sequence: CASSPGQPNQPQHF.

This clone was recorded a few times. The J gene is TRBJ2-2, the V gene TRBV11-2, with no clear D. V gave up 5 bases and J gave up 8 bases, with 15 bases separating them. Per the germline V gene, CDR1 is SGHAT and CDR2 is FQNNGV. The CDR3 spans 14 residues. CDR3 loop: CASSVQSYPGELFF. The CDR3 DNA follows: TGTGCCAGCAGCGTCCAAAGCTACCCGGGGGAGCTGTTTTTT.

V gene TRBV11-2 combines with J gene TRBJ2-7, with 7 positions matching TRBD2. Trimming at V came to 5 bases and at J to 2 bases, leaving 12 bases not matched to a gene. Germline CDR1 is SGHAT and CDR2 is FQNNGV. The CDR3 runs to 16 residues. CDR3 coding DNA: TGTGCCAGCAGCCTTGCCCTAGCGGAGTGGCCCTACGAGCAGTACTTC. This encodes CASSLALAEWPYEQYF.

The rearrangement links TRBV9 to TRBJ2-3; 8 bases are shared with TRBD2. This CDR3 comprises 14 residues. Germline V gives CDR1 SGDLS, CDR2 YYNGEE. V lost 2 bases to trimming and J lost 4 bases; unmatched junction nucleotides: 3. Here the CDR3 DNA reads TGTGCCAGCAGCGTTAGCGGGAAGGCAGATACGCAGTATTTT. Translation: CASSVSGKADTQYF.

This chain links TRBV7-6 with TRBJ2-1, with D unresolved. The CDR3 has 11 amino acids. CDR1 is SGHVS and CDR2 is FNYEAQ in the germline V gene. The V end was cut by 5 bases, the J end by 10 bases, with 9 bases between. CDR3 bases: TGTGCCAGCAGCGCCCTCGGGGAGCAGTTCTTC. Its translation: CASSALGEQFF.

This chain connects TRBV10-3 to TRBJ2-1; TRBD2 aligns across 11 bases. Losses at the gene ends were 3 bases for V and 4 bases for J; bases not matched to a gene: 5. The CDR3 consists of 16 residues. Per germline, CDR1 ENHRY and CDR2 SYGVKD. Here the CDR3 DNA reads TGTGCCATCAGTGAATCTAGCGGGAGGCATTACAATGAGCAGTTCTTC. Amino acid sequence: CAISESSGRHYNEQFF.

This sequence joins TRBV19 and TRBJ1-4; the D is unclear. Germline V gene sequence: CDR1 LNHDA, CDR2 SQIVND (reference sequence). Deletions cut 3 bases from V and 7 bases from J, with 15 bases between. The CDR3 length is 15 residues. Written as DNA, the CDR3 is TGTGCCAGTAGTATTGAGGGCCGACTACTTGAAAAACTGTTTTTT. This sequence encodes CASSIEGRLLEKLFF.

This chain uses TRBV27 with TRBJ2-1; 12 nucleotides align to TRBD2. V lost 6 bases and J lost 7; bases outside the gene matches: 13. This CDR3 region has 17 residues. CDR1 and CDR2 (germline): MNHEY, SMNVEV (reference sequence). The CDR3 DNA sequence: TGTGCCAGCAGATATCTAGCGGGAGGGCATTCGAGAAATGAGCAGTTCTTC. It is translated as CASRYLAGGHSRNEQFF.

The rearrangement uses TRBV7-3 and TRBJ1-6; the D gene is possibly TRBD1 (5 bases). The CDR3 covers 14 residues. Trimming stripped 5 bases from V and 10 bases from J, with 15 bases between. From germline, CDR1 is SGHTA and CDR2 FQGTGA. The CDR3 DNA reads TGTGCCAGCAGCCTCCTCAGGGTTAACTCACCCCTCCACTTT. Protein sequence: CASSLLRVNSPLHF.

This clone was found a few times. The chain's CDR3 is CASSLQGANYGYTF. The CDR3 DNA is TGTGCCAGTAGTCTACAGGGAGCTAACTATGGCTACACCTTC. This chain joins TRBV19 and TRBJ1-2; D may be TRBD1 (6 bases). Germline V gene sequence: CDR1 LNHDA, CDR2 SQIVND (reference sequence). Trimming removed 5 bases at V and 0 bases at J, with 10 bases between. This CDR3 spans 14 amino acids.

This clone was picked up a small number of times. The V and J genes are TRBV4-2 and TRBJ2-3; no clear D. From germline, CDR1 is LGHNA and CDR2 YNFKEQ. The V end lost 4 bases, the J end lost 2 bases, and 10 bases lay between the germline ends. The CDR3 spans 14 residues. CDR3 nucleotide sequence: TGTGCCAGCAGCCCGCGGCTTAACACAGATACGCAGTATTTT. Translated, it gives CASSPRLNTDTQYF.